This T cell receptor (beta chain) comes out of a study of T cells in Graves' hyperthyroidism and ophthalmopathy. For the study at large: Peripheral blood specimens were obtained at initial diagnosis, prior to any treatment. Findings and limits, study-wide: Researchers found most expanded thyroid clonotypes above 0.001 in blood as well. Ophthalmopathy was predicted by the model a median of 6.5 months ahead of onset.

It was RNA transcripts that yielded the amplified TCR beta CDR3 regions. A set of HTBI primers served as the primers for a first-round RT-PCR of the TCR CDR3. TCRdb recomputed calls from the multiplex PCR reads with MiXCR, one row per CDR3 protein. The table lists around 350,000 distinct CDR3 sequences, 15% to 17% of them singletons, with 25% to 35% in the top ten. Trimming took 0 bases from V and 4 from J, leaving 16 bases between them. The CDR3 contains 16 residues. The germline V gene has CDR1 DFQATT and CDR2 SNEGSKA (reference sequence). This clonotype has a count of ten or more. Its matching antigen is unknown.

The sequencing input was blood. The chain employs TRBV20-1 and TRBJ1-5; D gene ambiguous. The source is a woman between 18 and 29 years old with Graves' hyperthyroidism that later progressed to Graves' ophthalmopathy. The CDR3 sequence: CSAREGIGIRNQPQHF. CDR3 nucleotides: TGCAGTGCTAGAGAAGGAATAGGGATACGAAATCAGCCCCAGCATTTT.